This TCR beta chain appears in the sequencing data of a study of blood T cell repertoires in COVID-19. Original handling: Cell counts per sample came from amplifying reference gene primers. Profiled with immunoSEQ multiplex PCR; TCRdb holds only in-frame clones, not every one. V, J and clone size are those of that table, while D and trimming were read from the DNA. The sample consists of roughly 280,000 clones, more than 85% of them appearing once. Trimming took off 2 bases at V and 5 bases at J, with 15 bases between the two ends. The CDR3 extends over 15 amino acids. From germline, CDR1 is SEHNR and CDR2 FQNEAQ (reference sequence). This clone has only one observation.

Source material: peripheral blood. The clonotype originates from a man between 18 and 29 years old with active or convalescent COVID-19. The chain combines TRBV7-9 with TRBJ1-1; D remains unclear. In DNA, the CDR3 is TGTGCCAGCAGCTTACGTGAGGGAGGAGGAACTGAAGCTTTCTTT. Amino acid sequence: CASSLREGGGTEAFF.